The following is a T cell receptor beta chain sequence with its context. What it recognizes is unknown. UMI-labeled TRB cDNA libraries were prepared by 5' RACE. TCRdb re-called the 5' RACE reads; one entry per CDR3 protein, DNA not given. The listing contains roughly 120,000 distinct CDR3 sequences. These data come from a study of CXCR3-negative and CXCR3-positive naive CD8 T cells. Study summary: Libraries each contributed about 1.5 +/- 0.3 million TRB reads, for around 140 million in total.

The authors gated naive CD8+ T cells as CD45RO-CCR7+CD27+CD95-. General observations from the study: The TRB CDR3s that CXCR3-positive naive cells carried were more hydrophobic than those of CXCR3-negative naive cells. Between one naive subset and the other, surface CD5 was comparable, and TCR strength was inferred from TRB CDR3 properties. TRBV-TRBJ usage matched between naive CXCR3-negative and CXCR3-positive cells but not between memory cells.

This CDR3 is 16 amino acids long. CDR1 and CDR2 from the germline V gene are MNHEY and SVGEGT. Sequenced sample: naive CXCR3+ CD8+ T cells from blood. Subset of the sample: CD45RO-CCR7+CD27+CD95- naive CD8+ T cells expressing CXCR3 (TNR3+). This chain joins TRBV6-2 or TRBV6-3 and TRBJ2-1; as DNA is missing, the TRBD1 call by TCRdb cannot be tested. This TCR was recovered from a human donor in good health. Some clones in this sample may be carry-over from other donors' samples. The CDR3 loop reads CASSYVGGPLGNEQFF.